The 3 T cell receptor beta chains below all came from one sample that was sequenced in a study of post-analysis software for immune sequencing data. TCR beta cDNA libraries included unique molecular identifiers. In TCRdb, the PCR reads were re-called with MiXCR into one record per CDR3 protein. The sample consists of just over 250,000 distinct CDR3 sequences, 30% to 45% of them appearing once. Study outcomes and limitations: Patients carried roughly 5 TRBV segments more frequently than controls did, and TRBV5-6, TRBV5-1 and TRBV20-1 were among them.

These TCRs' antigens remain unknown. The specimen sequenced was blood. The origin of the receptors is a girl aged 10 to 17 with multiple sclerosis.

This clonotype has at least ten counts. The chain couples TRBV9 to TRBJ2-1, with 11 bases fitting TRBD2. The length of the CDR3 is 15 residues. With 3 bases clipped from V and 6 bases from J, the junction kept 5 bases outside the gene matches. Per germline, CDR1 SGDLS and CDR2 YYNGEE. The CDR3 coding sequence is TGTGCCAGCAGCGACCGGACTAGCGGGTTCAATGAGCAGTTCTTC. This encodes CASSDRTSGFNEQFF.

Concerning this clonotype itself: Given a much more abundant clone one base away, this may be a read error. The chain couples TRBV7-9 to TRBJ1-2; no clear D gene. V was pared by 6 bases and J by 7 bases, with 15 bases between. Looked up from germline, CDR1 is SEHNR and CDR2 is FQNEAQ (reference sequence). The CDR3 spans 13 residues. CDR3 amino acids: CASRVMDSGGYTF. CDR3 nucleotides: TGTGCCAGCAGGGTGATGGATTCGGGTGGCTACACCTTC.

This clonotype occurred a few times. A single base separates this from a much larger clone, so it may be a read error. This chain joins TRBV29-1 and TRBJ2-1; TRBD1 aligns across 10 bases. This CDR3 contains 14 residues. The V segment lost 2 bases and the J segment 6 bases; nucleotides outside the gene matches: 4. Germline CDR1 is SQVTM and CDR2 is ANQGSEA. The CDR3, as DNA: TGCAGCGTTGAAAGGAGGACAGGGGGCAATGAGCAGTTCTTC. It translates to CSVERRTGGNEQFF.